The sequence of this T cell receptor (beta chain) was determined in a study of yellow fever vaccine responses in identical twins. On this clonotype itself: The target antigen is unknown.

TCRdb called the RT-PCR reads again in MiXCR, with one record for every CDR3 protein. The sample lists almost 2,500 distinct CDR3 sequences; roughly 80% were seen once. Study observations and caveats: Each twin's T cell response to the vaccine was reported to look partly convergent and partly personalized.

Germline V gives CDR1 PRHDT, CDR2 FYEKMQ (reference sequence). The CDR3 has 13 residues. Trimming removed 2 bases from V and 2 bases from J, with 6 bases in between. This rearrangement joins TRBV13 to TRBJ1-2, with no clear D. The input for sequencing was T cells from blood (PBMCs), unsorted or a sorted subset (not recorded which), taken before or after yellow fever vaccination (not recorded which). The source is a woman aged 18 to 35 who received the yellow fever vaccine. The CDR3 bases are TGTGCCAGCAGCTTATCGGGGAACTATGGCTACACCTTC. This encodes CASSLSGNYGYTF.